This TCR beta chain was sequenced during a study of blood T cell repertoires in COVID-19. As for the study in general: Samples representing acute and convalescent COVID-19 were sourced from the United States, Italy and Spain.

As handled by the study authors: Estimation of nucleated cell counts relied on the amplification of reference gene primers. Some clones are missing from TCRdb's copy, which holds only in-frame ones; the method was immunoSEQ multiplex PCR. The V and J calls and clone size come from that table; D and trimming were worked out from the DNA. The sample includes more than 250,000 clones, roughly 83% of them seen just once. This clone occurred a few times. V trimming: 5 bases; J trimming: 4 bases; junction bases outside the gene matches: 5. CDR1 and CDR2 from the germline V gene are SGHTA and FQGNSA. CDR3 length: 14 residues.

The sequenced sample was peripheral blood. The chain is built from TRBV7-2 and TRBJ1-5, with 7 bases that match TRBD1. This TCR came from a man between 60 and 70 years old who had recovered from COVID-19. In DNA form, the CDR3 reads TGTGCCAGCAGCGAGGGACAGAGGAATCAGCCCCAGCATTTT. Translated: CASSEGQRNQPQHF.